A single T cell receptor beta chain is shown here with its context. Produced via immunoSEQ multiplex PCR; TCRdb's table is partial and in-frame only. The sample records tens of thousands of clones, approximately 98% being singletons. The data originate from a study of technical replicates of blood from a few donors. The sequence was obtained from a human donor in good health. Sequencing used T cells isolated from PBMCs.

This chain's CDR3 is CASSVGASGYDEQFF. For the CDR3, the DNA is TGTGCCAGCAGCGTAGGGGCTAGCGGGTACGATGAGCAGTTCTTC. The chain couples TRBV9 to TRBJ2-1, with 8 bases lining up with TRBD2. CDR3 length: 15 amino acids. V shed 0 bases, J shed 8 bases, and the junction held 7 bases outside the gene matches. CDR1 SGDLS and CDR2 YYNGEE come from the germline V gene.